Sequencing of this T cell receptor beta chain was carried out in a study of blood T cells in healthy people across ages (dated by TCRdb to the mid-2010s). At the level of the whole study: In model experiments, template switching captured roughly one uniquely barcoded TCR beta cDNA molecule for every two T cells. To track age-related changes in TCR beta repertoire diversity, the study relied on deep sequencing normalized with unique cDNA molecular identifiers. The donors were split into four age groups: young (average about 15 years), middle-aged (over 35), aged (approximately 59) and long-lived (under 90). Using the same blood draw, the study looked at two additional independent replicas of 1 million unique cDNA reads for two donors, one aged 18 to 29 and the other aged 80 or older. General findings and caveats noted by the study authors: Observed TCR beta diversity per million T cells fell roughly linearly with age, and a significant reduction was already apparent by age around 40. Because donor CMV infection status was unknown, age-related changes in expanded clonotypes were potentially confounded. Since profiling was done on bulk unsorted PBMCs, naive and antigen-experienced compartments could not be conclusively compared. Observed TCR beta diversity correlated strongly with the percentage of naive T cells measured by flow cytometry. Total diversity estimates from one million sequenced T cells were considered lower bounds and underestimates. Compared with the aged group, more naive CD4+ T cells, fewer expanded clones and increased TCR diversity were shown by the long-lived group, suggesting age selection.

Library construction relied on 5' RACE. These reads were obtained on an Illumina HiSeq 2500. A second roughly 7 to 11 cycle PCR used a sample-barcoded 5' primer and a J-beta primer mix. A template-switch 5' adaptor carrying 12 random nucleotides introduced a unique molecular identifier onto each TCR beta cDNA molecule. Each sample yielded at least 2.5 million CDR3-containing paired-end reads. First-strand cDNA synthesis was performed from all RNA using the Mint cDNA synthesis kit, with priming by a TRBC-specific oligonucleotide. After uracil-DNA glycosylase treatment, a first 18-cycle PCR used universal primers M1SS and BC2_uni_R on all cDNA. Turning to the authors' computational methods: For normalization, 1 million high-quality reads were randomly selected from each sample, with every read carrying a distinct molecular identifier. Reads sharing molecular identifiers were discarded rather than binned into consensus sequences. MiTCR, with a Q25 quality threshold and the strictest error-elimination algorithm, was used for CDR3 identification, clonotype clustering and error correction. A nonparametric unseen species model with Euler transformation was used to estimate lower-bound total TCR beta diversity. TCRdb trimmed public reads at Q25 via fastp, called clones via MiXCR and kept in-frame beta chains. Rows with a matching CDR3 protein are joined into one entry that keeps the most common DNA and genes. The V and J calls here are based on TCRdb, not the publication. This sample comprises about 930,000 distinct CDR3 sequences, about 27% of them detected only once. 10% of the sample comes from the top ten.

Systemically healthy Caucasian individuals from Russia, 35 to 40 in total and aged roughly 6 to 95 years, were included as donors. Each donor gave approximately 9.3 milliliters of peripheral blood, collected into EDTA-treated Vacutainer tubes. Ficoll-Paque density-gradient centrifugation was used to isolate PBMCs, with at least 6.5 million per sample. Trizol reagent was used to extract total RNA from PBMCs, with at least 6 micrograms per sample. Naive CD45RAhigh/CD27high T cell percentages were measured by flow cytometry on a PBMC aliquot from every donor. This clonotype was seen more than once but under ten times. Its antigen remains undetermined. No much larger clone exists at a distance of one base, and base qualities are not known. Clipping removes 1 base from V and 7 bases from J, with 10 as the unmatched junction base count. CDR1 is given as SEHNR and CDR2 as FQNEAQ, both from the germline V gene (reference sequence). Including the terminal cysteine and phenylalanine, the CDR3 comprises 16 residues. Just the 48-base CDR3 DNA is kept, in frame starting at base 1.

These sequences were also reported in another study, on T cells of mothers and their children. According to the second study: Nine systemically healthy Caucasian individuals served as donors, namely three mothers together with their six children. cDNA synthesis used all of the extracted RNA, with 1.5 ug of RNA in each 15 ul reaction. In the second PCR, sample barcodes and 2-4 random nucleotides were introduced via the M1S primer. More than 9 million TCR beta CDR3 reads were obtained from each mother, and roughly 3.1 million reads were obtained from each child. Thymic selection similarly shapes TCR recombination output in related and unrelated pairs, with minor effect from inherited differences. Normalized repertoire overlap in related mother-child pairs was always slightly higher than in unrelated mother-child pairs, but the difference was never significant. No persistent microchimeric T cell clones were detected, at a sensitivity of approximately 100 clones per million clonotypes. The study used deep NGS to compare TCR beta repertoires of mothers and children, seeking features distinguishing related mother-child pairs from unrelated individuals. On average, the children were about 10 +/- 4 years old, while the mothers were about 40 +/- 4 years old. After adapters were ligated using NEBNext reagents, the libraries underwent 100+100 nt paired-end sequencing on an Illumina HiSeq 2000. To prevent cross-contamination, the mother and child libraries were prepared one month apart and sequenced in separate runs. For each donor, between about 450,000 and 2,300,000 distinct TCR beta clonotypes were identified. Naive TCR beta clonotypes were estimated from low-frequency clonotypes matched to each donor's FACS-determined naive share, without sorting.

The source is a woman aged 40 to 50 in good health. The sequencing sample was made of blood. The V gene is TRBV7-9 and the J gene is TRBJ2-1; a stretch of 7 junction bases matches TRBD1. The DNA reads TGTGCCAGCAGCTTAGATTATGGCACAGGGGATAATGAGCAGTTCTTC. The encoded protein is CASSLDYGTGDNEQFF.